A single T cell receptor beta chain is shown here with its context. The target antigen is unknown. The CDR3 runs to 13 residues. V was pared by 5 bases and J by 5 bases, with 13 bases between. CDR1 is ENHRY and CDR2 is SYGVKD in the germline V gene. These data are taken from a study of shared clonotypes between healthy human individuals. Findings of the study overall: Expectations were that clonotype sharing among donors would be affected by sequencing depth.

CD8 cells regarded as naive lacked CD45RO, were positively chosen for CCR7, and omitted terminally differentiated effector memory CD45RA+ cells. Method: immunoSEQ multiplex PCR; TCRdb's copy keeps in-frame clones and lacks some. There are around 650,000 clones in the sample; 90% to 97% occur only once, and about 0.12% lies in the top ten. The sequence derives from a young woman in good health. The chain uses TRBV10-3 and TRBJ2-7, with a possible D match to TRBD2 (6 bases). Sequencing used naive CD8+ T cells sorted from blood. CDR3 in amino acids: CAISPSGVNEQYF. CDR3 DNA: TGTGCCATCAGTCCATCGGGGGTGAACGAGCAGTACTTC.